The next 5 T cell receptor beta chains were all read from a single sample in a study of T cells in Graves' hyperthyroidism and ophthalmopathy. There were TCR beta CDR3 regions amplified from RNA transcripts. In the first-round RT-PCR of the TCR CDR3, the HTBI primer set was used. One entry per CDR3 protein results from TCRdb running MiXCR on the multiplex PCR reads. Of 400,000 to 500,000 distinct CDR3 sequences in the sample, approximately 14% were seen once. Sequencing was performed on blood. The source is a man younger than 30 with Graves' ophthalmopathy.

Remarks on this clonotype: With a much larger clone just one base away, this may be a read error. The chain recombines TRBV2 with TRBJ2-1; no clear D. The CDR3 consists of 13 residues. The germline gives CDR1 SNHLY, CDR2 FYNNEI. V was cut by 10 bases and J by 3 bases, with 13 bases left in between. The CDR3 reads CATSAFGYNEQFF. CDR3 DNA: TGTGCCACCAGCGCCTTTGGCTACAATGAGCAGTTCTTC.

CDR3 in amino acids: CSAALIDYNSPLHF. CDR3 in DNA: TGCAGTGCCGCCCTTATCGATTATAATTCACCCCTCCACTTT. The genes are TRBV20-1 and TRBJ1-6, with no clear D. CDR1 and CDR2 (germline): DFQATT, SNEGSKA (reference sequence). There are 14 residues in the CDR3. Deletions cut 6 bases from V and 4 bases from J, with 13 bases between.

This clonotype came up many times. V and J are TRBV3-1 and TRBJ1-2; D remains unclear. V was trimmed by 1 base and J by 4 bases, leaving 7 bases between them. The CDR3 has 13 amino acids. CDR1 is LGHDT and CDR2 is YNNKEL in the germline V gene (reference sequence). CDR3 amino acids: CASSQGDGYGYTF. CDR3 sequence (DNA): TGTGCCAGCAGCCAAGGGGATGGCTATGGCTACACCTTC.

This clonotype occurred a few times. V and J are TRBV6-1 and TRBJ1-5, with D unclear. Germline assignment: CDR1 MNHNS and CDR2 SASEGT. Deletions cut 8 bases from V and 5 bases from J, with 7 bases between. The length of the CDR3 is 11 residues. The CDR3 spells CASGEDQPQHF. The CDR3 DNA is TGTGCCAGCGGGGAGGATCAGCCCCAGCATTTT.

This clonotype has just a few counts. The rearrangement uses TRBV12-3 or TRBV12-4 and TRBJ2-1; D might be TRBD1 (6 bases). The germline V and J ends were trimmed by 5 bases and 9 bases, with 11 bases remaining between them. This CDR3 has 12 amino acids. The CDR3 nucleotides read TGTGCCAGCAGTCAGGGGCGGACTGAGCAGTTCTTC. Its protein is CASSQGRTEQFF.